This TCR beta chain comes out of a study of T cell responses to AZD1222 COVID-19 vaccine. Profiled with immunoSEQ multiplex PCR; TCRdb holds only in-frame clones, not every one. The repertoire holds over 100,000 clones, with 65% to 90% as singletons. V shed 1 base and J 4 bases; nucleotides not matched to a gene: 11. Per the germline V gene, CDR1 is SGDLS and CDR2 is YYNGEE. The CDR3 sequence is 16 residues long. Notes on the study in general: As reported, nearly half of all spike-specific TCRs target variant regions that are unmutated. Spike-specific TCRs gained breadth and depth after people received two AZD1222 doses.

In the case of this clone: Its specificity is unknown.

The material was peripheral blood, obtained 28 days after the second dose of the MenACWY control vaccine. The genes are TRBV9 and TRBJ2-7; 7 bases line up with TRBD2. The receptor was derived from an adult who received the MenACWY meningococcal vaccine as a control. In DNA, the CDR3 is TGTGCCAGCAGCGTATCTTGGGCGGGAGCTCGGTACGAGCAGTACTTC. This codes for CASSVSWAGARYEQYF.